This T cell receptor beta chain stems from a study of OX40 agonist ivuxolimab in advanced cancers. Overall study: The eligibility criteria allowed prior anti-PD-1, anti-PD-L1 or anti-CTLA-4 therapy, and around 40% had some. Partial responses were seen in three patients, one with hepatocellular carcinoma and two with cutaneous melanoma.

Points from the study as a whole: At doses 0.1 to 3.0 mg/kg, CD4+ and CD8+ clones expanded. On average, CD8+ T cells had more expanded clones than CD4+.

Of note for this clone: Its antigen is unidentified.

Assay used: immunoSEQ multiplex PCR; TCRdb lists only in-frame clones, some missing. The profile shows fewer than 40,000 clones, roughly nine tenths of them singletons. The sample here was CD4+ or CD8+ T cells sorted from blood, taken in a trial of the OX40 agonist ivuxolimab. The receptor comes from an adult with an advanced solid tumor such as melanoma, head and neck, liver or kidney cancer.

CDR3 protein: CASGLGTRAHQPQHF. CDR3 coding DNA: TGTGCCAGCGGCCTAGGGACGAGGGCCCATCAGCCCCAGCATTTT. The gene calls are TRBV2 and TRBJ1-5, with D maybe TRBD1 (5 bases). Germline assignment: CDR1 SNHLY and CDR2 FYNNEI. V dropped 8 bases and J dropped 5 bases, with 19 bases sitting between them. The CDR3 extends over 15 amino acids.